The 12 T cell receptor beta chains below were found in one sample sequenced in a study of vaccination and CD4 T cells after COVID-19. Oncomine TCR Beta short-read sequencing was applied to DNA from cultured CD4+ T cells. TCRdb redid the calling of the PCR reads with MiXCR, one entry per CDR3 protein. Of about 21,000 distinct CDR3 sequences in the sample, approximately 42% were seen once. These TCRs' antigens remain unknown. Treatment defined: roughly 10-day PBMC culture with coronavirus spike peptide pools or control peptides (ViraFEST assay). Sequences were derived from CD4+ T cells from blood, cultured in vitro, sampled before SARS-CoV-2 vaccination. These receptors originate from a human donor who received a COVID-19 vaccine.

This clonotype was detected only a few times. V usage is TRBV6-1 and J usage is TRBJ1-1, with 7 bases aligning to TRBD1. Trimming cost V 5 bases and J 4 bases; bases outside gene matches: 7. The germline V gene has CDR1 MNHNS and CDR2 SASEGT. The CDR3 loop spans 14 amino acids. DNA for the CDR3: TGTGCCAGCAGTAGCGACAGGGTGGTCACTGAAGCTTTCTTT. Protein: CASSSDRVVTEAFF.

The DNA of the CDR3 is TGTGCCAGTAGTCGGGGACAGGGGGTAGGGACTGAAGCTTTCTTT. Amino acid sequence: CASSRGQGVGTEAFF. The chain has TRBV19 and TRBJ1-1; 11 bases map to TRBD1. The CDR3 spans 15 residues. CDR1 and CDR2 (germline): LNHDA, SQIVND (reference sequence). With 5 bases clipped from V and 5 bases from J, the junction kept 7 bases outside the gene matches.

V usage is TRBV30 and J usage is TRBJ1-5; 8 bases are shared with TRBD1. The CDR3 is 13 residues long. The ends lost 2 bases at V and 5 bases at J; junction bases unmatched: 2. Germline V gene lookup returns CDR1 GTSNPN and CDR2 SVGIG (reference sequence). CDR3 DNA: TGTGCCTGGAGTCAGGGGGCGCATCAGCCCCAGCATTTT. This encodes CAWSQGAHQPQHF. Filled out from reference TRBV30 and TRBJ1-5, the complete variable domain reads SQTIHQWPATLVQPVGSPLSLECTVEGTSNPNLYWYRQAAGRGLQLLFYSVGIGQISSEVPQNLSASRPQDRQFILSSKKLLLSDSGFYLCAWSQGAHQPQHFGDGTRLSIL.

The chain has TRBV5-1 and TRBJ2-5; D is unresolved. Germline V gene sequence: CDR1 SGHRS, CDR2 YFSETQ. Trimming stripped 7 bases from V and 5 bases from J, with 12 bases between. The CDR3 runs to 12 residues. CDR3 sequence: CASRKSLETQYF. In DNA form, the CDR3 reads TGCGCCAGCCGGAAGTCTCTGGAGACCCAGTACTTC.

This clonotype has only a few counts. This rearrangement joins TRBV20-1 to TRBJ1-2, with 12 bases aligning to TRBD1. Germline loops: CDR1 DFQATT, CDR2 SNEGSKA (reference sequence). The CDR3 extends over 12 amino acids. Unmatched junction bases numbered 2, after V lost 6 bases and J lost 6 bases. This CDR3 is CSAGTGGDGYTF. The CDR3 DNA is TGCAGTGCGGGGACAGGGGGCGATGGCTACACCTTC.

The chain uses TRBV7-9 and TRBJ1-4, with 7 positions matching TRBD1. CDR3 length: 15 amino acids. The germline V gene has CDR1 SEHNR and CDR2 FQNEAQ (reference sequence). V was pared by 5 bases and J by 2 bases, with 5 bases of the junction left unmatched. CDR3 in DNA: TGTGCCAGCAGCCCGGACAGGCACACTAATGAAAAACTGTTTTTT. Residues: CASSPDRHTNEKLFF.

The chain carries TRBV12-3 or TRBV12-4 and TRBJ2-3, with 13 positions matching TRBD2. The CDR3 consists of 16 residues. After removal of 4 bases from V and 5 bases from J, the junction contained 6 bases not matched to a gene. The CDR3 nucleotides read TGTGCCAGCAGTTCCGCACTAGCGGGGGGGGGAGATACGCAGTATTTT. It specifies CASSSALAGGGDTQYF.

In this sample, this clonotype turned up a few times. V is TRBV10-1 and J is TRBJ2-3, with 9 positions matching TRBD2. V shed 5 bases, J shed 0 bases, and the junction held 9 bases outside the gene matches. Germline CDR1 WNHNN, CDR2 SYGVQD (reference sequence). The CDR3 runs 17 residues. CDR3 sequence reads: CASSPSGARGSTDTQYF. Here the CDR3 DNA reads TGCGCCAGCAGTCCTAGCGGGGCCCGAGGGAGCACAGATACGCAGTATTTT.

The V gene is TRBV11-3, the J gene TRBJ1-1; D not resolved. The germline V gene has CDR1 SGHNT and CDR2 YENEEA. Trimming pared 5 bases from V and 3 bases from J, leaving 10 bases between. This CDR3 has 13 residues. The DNA of the CDR3 is TGTGCCAGCAGCCCCGGACGGCACACTGAAGCTTTCTTT. Its translation is CASSPGRHTEAFF.

The rearrangement joins TRBV27 to TRBJ2-3; 7 nucleotides match TRBD1. V lost 2 bases and J lost 3; bases outside the gene matches: 2. The CDR3 spans 14 residues. Germline loops: CDR1 MNHEY, CDR2 SMNVEV (reference sequence). CDR3 sequence reads: CASSLRQGTDTQYF. The CDR3 DNA reads TGTGCCAGCAGTTTACGACAGGGAACAGATACGCAGTATTTT.

The chain links TRBV2 to TRBJ2-5; possibly TRBD2 for D (6 bases). The CDR3 is made up of 13 amino acids. Germline-derived CDR1 and CDR2 are SNHLY and FYNNEI. V lost 8 bases and J lost 2, with 12 bases in between. This CDR3 is CASGGVRQETQYF. The CDR3 DNA is TGTGCCAGCGGCGGGGTTAGACAAGAGACCCAGTACTTC.

This clonotype was seen a handful of times. The CDR3 is CAWGNRNYGYTF. The CDR3, as DNA: TGTGCCTGGGGGAACCGGAACTATGGCTACACCTTC. V gene TRBV30 combines with J gene TRBJ1-2; D call uncertain. Trimming left V 5 bases short and J 2 bases short, with 9 bases between. CDR1 is GTSNPN, CDR2 SVGIG, per germline (reference sequence). The CDR3 totals 12 residues.